This TCR beta chain comes out of a study of cytotoxic CD8 clonotypes in ibrutinib-treated CLL. General study results and limits: At ibrutinib response, clonality increased, and at progression it declined back toward baseline.

Germline V gene data show CDR1 as SEHNR and CDR2 as FQNEAQ (reference sequence). This CDR3 comprises 14 residues. V was pared by 1 base and J by 3 bases, with 8 bases between. Sequencing used immunoSEQ multiplex PCR; TCRdb keeps in-frame clones, though not all of them. The repertoire has approximately 350,000 clones, 67% of them found once; the top ten carry roughly 6%. Details on this clone: Its specificity is not known.

This TCR was sampled from a human donor with chronic lymphocytic leukemia. J is TRBJ2-3 and V is TRBV7-9; possibly TRBD2 for D (5 bases). The source was PBMCs, collected after 36 months of ibrutinib treatment. CDR3 sequence: CASSLVTGTDTQYF. CDR3 nucleotide sequence: TGTGCCAGCAGCTTAGTTACGGGAACAGATACGCAGTATTTT.